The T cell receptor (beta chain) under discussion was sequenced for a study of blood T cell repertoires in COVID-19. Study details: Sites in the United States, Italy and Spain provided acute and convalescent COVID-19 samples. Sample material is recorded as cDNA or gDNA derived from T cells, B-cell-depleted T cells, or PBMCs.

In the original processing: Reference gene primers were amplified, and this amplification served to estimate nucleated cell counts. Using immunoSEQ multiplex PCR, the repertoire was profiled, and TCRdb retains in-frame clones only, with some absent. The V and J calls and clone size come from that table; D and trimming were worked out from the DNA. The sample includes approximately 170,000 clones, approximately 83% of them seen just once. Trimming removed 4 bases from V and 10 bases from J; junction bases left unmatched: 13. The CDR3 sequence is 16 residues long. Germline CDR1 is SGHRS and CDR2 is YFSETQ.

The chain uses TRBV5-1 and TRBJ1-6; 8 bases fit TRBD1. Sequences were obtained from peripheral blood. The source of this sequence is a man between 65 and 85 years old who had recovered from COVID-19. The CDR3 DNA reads TGCGCCAGCAGCCTGGATGGGACAGGTATACAATCACCCCTCCACTTT. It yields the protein CASSLDGTGIQSPLHF.